This T cell receptor (beta chain) appears in the sequencing data of a study of shared clonotypes between healthy human individuals. Profiling relied on immunoSEQ multiplex PCR, and the TCRdb table lists in-frame clones only, not all of them. This sample has roughly 2.4 million clones, with approximately 96% found just once. V was clipped by 4 bases and J by 5 bases; unmatched bases: 10. The germline V gene has CDR1 GTSNPN and CDR2 SVGIG (reference sequence). CDR3 length: 14 residues. The receptor comes from a man between 18 and 29 years old in good health. The specimen was naive CD4+ T cells sorted from blood. Specified subset: CD45RA+ positively selected. The chain is built from TRBV30 and TRBJ1-1; the match to TRBD1 covers 7 bases. The CDR3 DNA reads as TGTGCCTGGAACTTGTCGGGCAGGGGGACTGAAGCTTTCTTT. Encoded protein: CAWNLSGRGTEAFF.